Each of the 18 T cell receptor beta chains below was sequenced from the same sample in a study of human T cells and chemical hapten exposure. Time point: patch test 1, 2 weeks after DPC sensitization. Treatment reported: therapeutic diphenylcyclopropenone sensitization with weekly scalp DPC. TCRdb analysed the RACE reads with MiXCR anew, one entry per CDR3 protein. The profile covers 150,000 to 200,000 distinct CDR3 sequences, with roughly 14% appearing a single time and about 1.8% taken by the ten largest. The sample was whole blood, taken in connection with sensitization to the hapten diphenylcyclopropenone (DPC). The receptors were sampled from a woman in her twenties or thirties with alopecia areata. Some clones in this sample may be carry-over from other donors' samples.

This clonotype was observed a handful of times. This sequence joins TRBV20-1 and TRBJ1-2, with D possibly being TRBD1 (6 bases). Trimming stripped 6 bases from V and 4 bases from J, with 12 bases between. The germline CDR1 and CDR2 sequences are DFQATT and SNEGSKA (reference sequence). The CDR3 has 12 amino acids. The CDR3 loop is CSAPTGFYGYTF. The CDR3 coding sequence is TGCAGTGCCCCGACAGGCTTCTATGGCTACACCTTC.

There are a few counts of this clonotype. The J gene is TRBJ2-7, the V gene TRBV7-7; the D gene could be TRBD1 or TRBD2 (5 bases each). Looked up from germline, CDR1 is SSHAT and CDR2 is FNYEAQ (reference sequence). The CDR3 has 14 amino acids. V lost 5 bases, J lost 2 bases, and 13 bases lay in between. CDR3 coding DNA: TGTGCCAGCAGCCCGGGGCCAGGGCCCTACGAGCAGTACTTC. Protein product: CASSPGPGPYEQYF.

This clonotype was observed a handful of times. The chain carries TRBV4-2 and TRBJ2-7; TRBD1 is a possible D gene (6 bases). Looked up from germline, CDR1 is LGHNA and CDR2 is YNFKEQ. Deletions cut 3 bases from V and 2 bases from J, with 11 bases between. The CDR3 loop spans 14 amino acids. The CDR3 loop reads CASSQGDTPYEQYF. Written as DNA, the CDR3 is TGTGCCAGCAGCCAGGGGGACACCCCCTACGAGCAGTACTTC.

The chain couples TRBV29-1 to TRBJ2-7, with a tentative D call TRBD1 (5 bases). The V gene lost 4 bases and the J gene lost 2 bases, with 12 bases spanning the gap. CDR1 is SQVTM and CDR2 is ANQGSEA in the germline V gene. The CDR3 runs 13 residues. The CDR3 here is CSVGRTRTYEQYF. CDR3 bases: TGCAGCGTTGGTAGGACACGGACCTACGAGCAGTACTTC.

This clonotype has just a few counts. The chain is built from TRBV29-1 and TRBJ1-1; 8 nucleotides line up with TRBD1. Per germline, CDR1 SQVTM and CDR2 ANQGSEA. This CDR3 has 13 residues. V gave up 4 bases and J gave up 3 bases; unmatched junction bases: 4. The CDR3 region is CSVGGQAYTEAFF. Written as DNA, the CDR3 is TGCAGCGTTGGGGGACAGGCTTACACTGAAGCTTTCTTT.

V usage is TRBV18 and J usage is TRBJ1-2; D is uncertain. V lost 3 bases and J 0 bases, leaving 8 bases between the germline ends. Germline CDR1 reads KGHSH; CDR2 reads LQKENI. This CDR3 spans 14 amino acids. Written as DNA, the CDR3 is TGTGCCAGCTCACCCTCCGTAGCTAACTATGGCTACACCTTC. Translating gives CASSPSVANYGYTF.

This clonotype was detected only a few times. The V gene is TRBV3-1, the J gene TRBJ1-4; D gene ambiguous. Trimming stripped 0 bases from V and 5 bases from J, with 7 bases between. Germline V gene data show CDR1 as LGHDT and CDR2 as YNNKEL (reference sequence). The CDR3 spans 14 residues. The CDR3 region is CASSQDRRNEKLFF. DNA of the CDR3: TGTGCCAGCAGCCAAGACCGGAGGAATGAAAAACTGTTTTTT.

V usage is TRBV4-3 and J usage is TRBJ1-4; TRBD1 matches 7 bases. Germline V CDR1 and CDR2: LGHNA, YSLEER. The CDR3 extends over 16 amino acids. V lost 0 bases and J lost 8; bases outside the gene matches: 9. In nucleotides, the CDR3 is TGCGCCAGCAGCCAAGATACCCGACAGGGAGGGGAAAAACTGTTTTTT. Its protein product is CASSQDTRQGGEKLFF.

This clonotype was observed a few times. The gene calls are TRBV27 and TRBJ2-7; a possible D gene is TRBD1 (5 bases). CDR1 and CDR2 from the germline V gene are MNHEY and SMNVEV (reference sequence). Trimming pared 8 bases from V and 2 bases from J, leaving 7 bases between. The CDR3 spans 11 residues. Here the CDR3 reads CASATAYEQYF. The CDR3, as DNA: TGTGCCAGCGCGACAGCCTACGAGCAGTACTTC.

Concerning this clonotype: The junction does not match germline at one end; this may be a read error. This rearrangement joins TRBV7-2 to TRBJ1-2, with D unresolved. The CDR3 totals 14 residues. Germline V gene data show CDR1 as SGHTA and CDR2 as FQGNSA. The CDR3 DNA sequence: TGTGCCAGCAGCCTAGCTCGAGGGTACTATGGCTACACCTTC. Its translation: CASSLARGYYGYTF.

This clonotype was seen only a few times. The chain uses TRBV28 and TRBJ1-2; D unresolved. The ends were cut back, 2 bases at V and 4 bases at J, with 5 bases in the middle. The CDR3 runs 12 residues. CDR1 is MDHEN and CDR2 is SYDVKM in the germline V gene. The CDR3 reads CASSLGFYGYTF. DNA for the CDR3: TGTGCCAGCAGTTTAGGGTTCTATGGCTACACCTTC.

The chain employs TRBV19 and TRBJ1-2; no firm D call. There are 15 residues in the CDR3. V was cut by 6 bases and J by 2 bases, with 16 bases left in between. The V gene's germline CDR1 is LNHDA and CDR2 SQIVND (reference sequence). CDR3 protein: CASRPIEGRNYGYTF. CDR3 bases: TGTGCCAGTAGGCCTATAGAAGGGAGGAACTATGGCTACACCTTC.

At least ten counts were recorded for this clonotype. The chain recombines TRBV28 with TRBJ2-7; possibly TRBD1 for D (6 bases). The CDR3 is 13 residues long. Germline CDR1 MDHEN, CDR2 SYDVKM. Trimming cost V 4 bases and J 6 bases, with 13 bases left between them. In DNA form, the CDR3 reads TGTGCCAGCAGTTATAACTGGGGGCGCGAGCAGTACTTC. Its protein is CASSYNWGREQYF.

The chain has TRBV29-1 and TRBJ2-1; 9 positions match TRBD2. Germline loops: CDR1 SQVTM, CDR2 ANQGSEA. The CDR3 has 15 residues. J lost 9 bases, V lost 6 bases, and 15 bases had no gene match. The CDR3 DNA is TGCAGCGTGACCTATTTGGCGGGGGGGCCTGGTGAGCAGTTCTTC. The encoded protein is CSVTYLAGGPGEQFF.

This clonotype came up a few times. J is TRBJ1-4 and V is TRBV6-1; TRBD1 aligns across 7 bases. The CDR3 has 13 amino acids. CDR1 is MNHNS and CDR2 is SASEGT in the germline V gene. The junction had 11 bases not matched to a gene; V was cut back by 11 bases and J by 8 bases. This chain's CDR3 is CAASGGGEEKLFF. The DNA of the CDR3 is TGTGCCGCAAGTGGAGGGGGCGAGGAAAAACTGTTTTTT.

There are many counts of this clonotype. V usage is TRBV4-3 and J usage is TRBJ2-2; D perhaps matches TRBD2 (5 bases). Trimming stripped 0 bases from V and 6 bases from J, with 11 bases between. From germline, CDR1 is LGHNA and CDR2 YSLEER. This CDR3 region has 15 residues. The CDR3 sequence: CASSQDGRGAGELFF. The DNA for the CDR3 is TGCGCCAGCAGCCAAGATGGACGGGGAGCCGGGGAGCTGTTTTTT.

The sample holds a few counts of this clonotype. The chain combines TRBV2 with TRBJ2-7; 8 positions match TRBD2. V lost 4 bases to trimming and J lost 0 bases; unmatched junction nucleotides: 17. The CDR3 runs to 19 residues. CDR1 SNHLY and CDR2 FYNNEI come from the germline V gene. CDR3 DNA sequence: TGTGCCAGCAGTGGATCGCCGAGGGCGGGGGGCATCAGCTCCTACGAGCAGTACTTC. As protein: CASSGSPRAGGISSYEQYF.

The table lists this clonotype with a few counts. The rearrangement uses TRBV7-2 and TRBJ1-6; D call uncertain. Germline CDR1 is SGHTA and CDR2 is FQGNSA. The length of the CDR3 is 15 residues. Trimming took off 3 bases at V and 5 bases at J, with 11 bases between the two ends. The CDR3 here is CASSFRGSNNSPLHF. As DNA, the CDR3 is TGTGCCAGCAGCTTTAGAGGCAGCAATAATTCACCCCTCCACTTT. Using reference TRBV7-2 and TRBJ1-6 for the parts outside the CDR3, the full variable domain is GAGVSQSPSNKVTEKGKDVELRCDPISGHTALYWYRQSLGQGLEFLIYFQGNSAPDKSGLPSDRFSAERTGGSVSTLTIQRTQQEDSAVYLCASSFRGSNNSPLHFGNGTRLTVT.